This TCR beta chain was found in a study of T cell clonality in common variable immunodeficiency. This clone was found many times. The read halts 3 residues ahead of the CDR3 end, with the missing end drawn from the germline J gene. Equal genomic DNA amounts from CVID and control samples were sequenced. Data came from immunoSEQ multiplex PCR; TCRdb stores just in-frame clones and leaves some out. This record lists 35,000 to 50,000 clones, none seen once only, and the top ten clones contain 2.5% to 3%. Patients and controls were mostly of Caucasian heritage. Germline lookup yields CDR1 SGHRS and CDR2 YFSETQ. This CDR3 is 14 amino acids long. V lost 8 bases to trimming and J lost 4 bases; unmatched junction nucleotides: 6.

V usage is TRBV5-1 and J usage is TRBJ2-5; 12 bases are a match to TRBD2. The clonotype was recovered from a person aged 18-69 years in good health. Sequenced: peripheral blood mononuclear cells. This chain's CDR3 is CASRLAGARETQYF. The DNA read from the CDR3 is TGCGCCAGTCGACTAGCGGGAGCTCGAGAGACC. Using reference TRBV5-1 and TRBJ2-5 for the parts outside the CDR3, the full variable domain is KAGVTQTPRYLIKTRGQQVTLSCSPISGHRSVSWYQQTPGQGLQFLFEYFSETQRNKGNFPGRFSGRQFSNSRSEMNVSTLELGDSALYLCASRLAGARETQYFGPGTRLLVL.